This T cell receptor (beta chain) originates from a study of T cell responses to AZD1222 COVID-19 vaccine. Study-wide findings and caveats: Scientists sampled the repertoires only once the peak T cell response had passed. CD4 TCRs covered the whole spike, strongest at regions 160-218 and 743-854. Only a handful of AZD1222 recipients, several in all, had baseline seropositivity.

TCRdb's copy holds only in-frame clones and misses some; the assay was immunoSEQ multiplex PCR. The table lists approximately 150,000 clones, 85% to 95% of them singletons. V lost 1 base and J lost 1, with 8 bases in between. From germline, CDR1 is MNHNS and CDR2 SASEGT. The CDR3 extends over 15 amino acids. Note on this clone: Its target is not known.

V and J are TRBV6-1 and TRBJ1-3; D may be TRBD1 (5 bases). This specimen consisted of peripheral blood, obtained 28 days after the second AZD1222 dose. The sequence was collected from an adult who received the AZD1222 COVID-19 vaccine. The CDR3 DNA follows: TGTGCCAGCAGTGAAGGGGGGTGGTCTGGAAACACCATATATTTT. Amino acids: CASSEGGWSGNTIYF.